A single sample gave rise to the 25 T cell receptor beta chains below, sequenced in a study of T cells after yellow fever vaccination. Via MiXCR, TCRdb re-called the 5' RACE reads, giving one row per CDR3 protein. Seen here are over 250,000 distinct CDR3 sequences, roughly 4% observed once, and the top ten hold around 24%. Specimen: PBMCs, collected 5 days after the yellow fever booster vaccination. The source is a man between 18 and 35 years old who received the YFV17D yellow fever vaccine.

The J gene is TRBJ1-3, the V gene TRBV3-1; maybe TRBD1 (5 bases). The CDR3 is made up of 13 amino acids. Germline values: CDR1 LGHDT, CDR2 YNNKEL (reference sequence). V lost 4 bases to trimming and J lost 10 bases, with 14 bases between them. The CDR3 DNA reads as TGTGCCAGCAGCCCCCGGCAGGGAGGAACCATATATTTT. It is translated as CASSPRQGGTIYF.

This clonotype was seen only a few times. V usage is TRBV7-2 and J usage is TRBJ2-6; D is ambiguous. CDR3 size: 16 residues. V dropped 5 bases and J dropped 0 bases, with 11 bases sitting between them. The germline V gene encodes CDR1 SGHTA and CDR2 FQGNSA. The CDR3 DNA sequence: TGTGCCAGCAGCGCCGGACCGCGCTCTGGGGCCAACGTCCTGACTTTC. It translates to CASSAGPRSGANVLTF.

This clonotype showed up many times. The chain joins TRBV7-6 to TRBJ2-3, with D perhaps TRBD2 (5 bases). The V gene's germline CDR1 is SGHVS and CDR2 FNYEAQ. This CDR3 spans 14 amino acids. The V end was cut by 3 bases, the J end by 4 bases, with 11 bases between. CDR3 amino acids: CASSFEGLADTQYF. CDR3 DNA sequence: TGTGCCAGCAGCTTTGAGGGTTTAGCAGATACGCAGTATTTT. The full variable domain, its missing parts supplied by reference TRBV7-6 and TRBJ2-3, is GAGVSQSPRYKVTKRGQDVALRCDPISGHVSLYWYRQALGQGPEFLTYFNYEAQQDKSGLPNDRFSAERPEGSISTLTIQRTEQRDSAMYRCASSFEGLADTQYFGPGTRLTVL.

The table lists this clonotype with a few counts. The CDR3 DNA reads as TGCAGTGCCCAGCAGGGGGCAGCGAACACCGGGGAGCTGTTTTTT. Encoded protein: CSAQQGAANTGELFF. The rearrangement uses TRBV20-1 and TRBJ2-2, with 8 bases aligning to TRBD1. Germline assignment: CDR1 DFQATT and CDR2 SNEGSKA (reference sequence). J was trimmed by 0 bases and V by 6 bases; bases with no gene match: 6. The CDR3 totals 15 residues.

This clonotype was seen repeatedly, ten times or more. J is TRBJ2-3 and V is TRBV5-1; 8 nucleotides align to TRBD2. Germline CDR1 and CDR2: SGHRS and YFSETQ. V was clipped by 1 base and J by 0 bases; unmatched bases: 4. The CDR3 covers 16 residues. The CDR3 protein is CASSLRGGRSTDTQYF. For the CDR3, the DNA is TGCGCCAGCAGCTTGCGGGGGGGCCGGAGCACAGATACGCAGTATTTT.

This clonotype was seen a few times. The CDR3 coding sequence is TGTGCCAGCAACCCTCAGGGGGCCGGCAATCAGCCCCAGCATTTT. Its translation is CASNPQGAGNQPQHF. The chain is built from TRBV6-2 or TRBV6-3 and TRBJ1-5; 8 positions match TRBD1. The CDR3 runs 15 residues. The V gene's germline CDR1 is MNHEY and CDR2 SVGEGT. Germline trimming cut 7 bases from V and 2 bases from J; bases unmatched to any gene: 7.

At least ten counts were recorded for this clonotype. The chain joins TRBV24-1 to TRBJ1-5; perhaps TRBD1 as D (5 bases). Trimming cost V 4 bases and J 5 bases, with 11 bases left between them. The CDR3 is 14 amino acids. Germline assignment: CDR1 KGHDR and CDR2 SFDVKD. The CDR3 region is CATSDAGTYQPQHF. The CDR3 DNA sequence: TGTGCCACCAGTGACGCGGGGACGTATCAGCCCCAGCATTTT.

The chain combines TRBV24-1 with TRBJ2-1; D remains unclear. Trimming took 8 bases from V and 8 from J, leaving 9 bases between them. This CDR3 spans 11 amino acids. The germline V gene has CDR1 KGHDR and CDR2 SFDVKD. CDR3 sequence: CATTLVDEQFF. The DNA for the CDR3 is TGTGCCACCACCTTAGTCGATGAGCAGTTCTTC.

The genes are TRBV18 and TRBJ1-6; D call uncertain. Germline V gives CDR1 KGHSH, CDR2 LQKENI. V was clipped by 3 bases and J by 5 bases, with 11 bases between them. The CDR3 consists of 15 residues. Written as DNA, the CDR3 is TGTGCCAGCTCACCGATGAGGCAGGATAATTCACCCCTCCACTTT. Its protein product is CASSPMRQDNSPLHF.

This clonotype was counted only a few times. This chain joins TRBV6-2 or TRBV6-3 and TRBJ2-5, with D hard to call. The V gene's germline CDR1 is MNHEY and CDR2 SVGEGT. The CDR3 length is 11 residues. V dropped 8 bases and J dropped 5 bases, with 9 bases sitting between them. The CDR3 DNA reads TGTGCCAGCGGCTTGTTGGAGACCCAGTACTTC. As protein: CASGLLETQYF.

The chain links TRBV7-2 to TRBJ1-1; TRBD1 matches at 7 bases. The CDR3 is 15 amino acids. Germline CDR1 SGHTA, CDR2 FQGNSA. J was trimmed by 7 bases and V by 6 bases; bases with no gene match: 14. The CDR3 bases are TGTGCCAGCAGTTTATCAGGGGGGTTGGGTCGTGAAGCTTTCTTT. This sequence encodes CASSLSGGLGREAFF.

This clonotype turned up a few times. The chain carries TRBV10-3 and TRBJ2-1; D unresolved. Germline CDR1 is ENHRY and CDR2 is SYGVKD. This CDR3 spans 13 amino acids. The V gene lost 3 bases and the J gene lost 8 bases, with 11 bases spanning the gap. The chain's CDR3 is CAISESEFYEQFF. CDR3 sequence (DNA): TGTGCCATCAGTGAATCCGAGTTCTATGAGCAGTTCTTC.

This clonotype was counted ten times or more. V and J are TRBV4-2 and TRBJ2-3; 11 bases line up with TRBD2. This CDR3 is 17 amino acids long. Per the germline V gene, CDR1 is LGHNA and CDR2 is YNFKEQ. V was clipped by 3 bases and J by 2 bases; unmatched bases: 7. Here the CDR3 DNA reads TGTGCCAGCAGCCAGGCCGGACTAGCGGGTTCCACAGATACGCAGTATTTT. Its translation: CASSQAGLAGSTDTQYF.

The V call is TRBV4-2, the J call TRBJ1-2, with D possibly matching TRBD1 (5 bases). Germline assignment: CDR1 LGHNA and CDR2 YNFKEQ. This CDR3 region has 13 residues. Trimming shortened V by 4 bases and J by 4 bases, and 10 bases separated the two germline ends. The CDR3 loop is CASSREGFYGYTF. The DNA of the CDR3 is TGTGCCAGCAGCCGAGAGGGGTTCTATGGCTACACCTTC.

This clonotype was detected a few times. The rearrangement links TRBV7-2 to TRBJ2-7; the match to TRBD1 covers 9 bases. With 4 bases clipped from V and 2 bases from J, the junction kept 6 bases outside the gene matches. The CDR3 totals 15 residues. CDR1 and CDR2 from the germline V gene are SGHTA and FQGNSA. CDR3 residues: CASSSQGQGPYEQYF. The CDR3 coding sequence is TGTGCCAGCAGCTCACAGGGACAGGGACCCTACGAGCAGTACTTC.

This clonotype came up a few times. V is TRBV7-2 and J is TRBJ2-1, with a weak D call TRBD2 (6 bases). V was cut by 3 bases and J by 6 bases, with 15 bases left in between. The CDR3 has 15 residues. Per the germline V gene, CDR1 is SGHTA and CDR2 is FQGNSA. CDR3 bases: TGTGCCAGCAGCTTCAGCAGTGGGGGGACCAATGAGCAGTTCTTC. Translated, it gives CASSFSSGGTNEQFF.

The rearrangement links TRBV19 to TRBJ2-7; either TRBD1 or TRBD2 may fit D (5 bases each). In germline, CDR1 is LNHDA, CDR2 SQIVND (reference sequence). There are 15 residues in the CDR3. Trimming removed 3 bases at V and 7 bases at J, with 19 bases between. CDR3 sequence reads: CASSMPGPEGGEQYV. In nucleotides, the CDR3 is TGTGCCAGTAGTATGCCGGGGCCTGAAGGTGGGGAGCAGTACGTC.

This clonotype occurred a few times. The chain carries TRBV4-3 and TRBJ2-7; D might be TRBD1 or TRBD2, each matching 5 bases. CDR1 LGHNA and CDR2 YSLEER come from the germline V gene. Trimming removed 3 bases at V and 3 bases at J, with 9 bases between. There are 13 residues in the CDR3. CDR3 amino acids: CASSQGTDYEQYF. In DNA form, the CDR3 reads TGCGCCAGCAGCCAGGGGACGGACTACGAGCAGTACTTC.

This clonotype was detected only a few times. The gene calls are TRBV20-1 and TRBJ1-6; the D is unclear. The ends were cut back, 4 bases at V and 0 bases at J, with 4 bases in the middle. The germline V gene has CDR1 DFQATT and CDR2 SNEGSKA (reference sequence). The CDR3 sequence is 13 residues long. CDR3 loop: CSAISSYNSPLHF. DNA for the CDR3: TGCAGTGCTATAAGCTCCTATAATTCACCCCTCCACTTT.

The V and J genes are TRBV12-3 or TRBV12-4 and TRBJ2-7, with D tentatively TRBD2 (5 bases). Trimming removed 3 bases at V and 6 bases at J, with 9 bases between. The CDR3 consists of 12 residues. The CDR3 reads CASSLIGVEQYF. As DNA, the CDR3 is TGTGCCAGCAGTTTGATCGGGGTCGAGCAGTACTTC.

This sequence joins TRBV12-3 or TRBV12-4 and TRBJ2-5; D remains ambiguous. Trimming shortened V by 1 base and J by 6 bases, and 6 bases separated the two germline ends. The CDR3 has 12 residues. The CDR3 DNA reads TGTGCCAGCAGTTTAGTCCCCCAGACCCAGTACTTC. Residues: CASSLVPQTQYF.

In its sample, this clonotype was seen many times. The CDR3 DNA reads as TGTGCCAGCAGCTTTCGGGGCGGCGAGCAGTACTTC. Residues: CASSFRGGEQYF. The chain is built from TRBV7-6 and TRBJ2-7; the D call may be TRBD1 or TRBD2 (5 bases each). The V end lost 3 bases, the J end lost 6 bases, and 9 bases lay between the germline ends. The CDR3 has 12 residues. Germline lookup yields CDR1 SGHVS and CDR2 FNYEAQ.

This rearrangement joins TRBV10-3 to TRBJ1-2; D not certain. CDR3 length: 13 amino acids. V lost 6 bases, J lost 8 bases, and 16 bases lay in between. Germline V gene data show CDR1 as ENHRY and CDR2 as SYGVKD. CDR3 protein: CAIRRRGMSGYTF. In DNA form, the CDR3 reads TGTGCCATCAGGAGGCGGGGAATGAGCGGCTACACCTTC.

This clonotype came up many times. The J gene is TRBJ1-2, the V gene TRBV5-1; D uncertain. The V and J ends lost 3 bases and 2 bases respectively, with 11 bases between them. The CDR3 runs to 14 residues. Germline CDR1 is SGHRS and CDR2 is YFSETQ. CDR3 protein: CASSSRHPNYGYTF. The CDR3 nucleotides read TGCGCCAGCAGCTCCCGACACCCCAACTATGGCTACACCTTC. The variable domain in full, with the rest retrieved from reference TRBV5-1 and TRBJ1-2, is KAGVTQTPRYLIKTRGQQVTLSCSPISGHRSVSWYQQTPGQGLQFLFEYFSETQRNKGNFPGRFSGRQFSNSRSEMNVSTLELGDSALYLCASSSRHPNYGYTFGSGTRLTVV.

This clonotype has more than one count but fewer than ten. This chain uses TRBV5-1 with TRBJ2-1; D may be TRBD1 (5 bases). Trimming cost V 3 bases and J 0 bases, with 13 bases left between them. Germline V gene data show CDR1 as SGHRS and CDR2 as YFSETQ. This CDR3 contains 16 residues. In DNA form, the CDR3 reads TGCGCCAGCAGCTCGGCAGGGTGGGGCTCCTACAATGAGCAGTTCTTC. Translating gives CASSSAGWGSYNEQFF.